The TCR beta chain described here comes from a study of blood T cell repertoires in COVID-19. Study-wide background: There were acute and convalescent COVID-19 samples, and they came from the United States, Italy and Spain. PBMCs, B-cell-depleted T cells, or T cells were the source of the cDNA or gDNA that made up the material.

Authors' data handling: Cell counts per sample came from amplifying reference gene primers. The protocol was immunoSEQ multiplex PCR, while the TCRdb copy is restricted to in-frame clones and leaves out a portion. V and J calls and clone size are those listed in that table; D and trimming were worked out from the DNA. The repertoire holds some 150,000 clones, with around 86% as singletons. Germline CDR1 and CDR2: LNHDA and SQIVND (reference sequence). V dropped 1 base and J dropped 5 bases, with 9 bases sitting between them. CDR3 size: 13 residues. The source material was peripheral blood. This chain connects TRBV19 to TRBJ2-7; perhaps TRBD1 as D (6 bases). The TCR sequence derives from a man aged 65-85 years with acute or convalescent COVID-19. The CDR3 bases are TGTGCCAGTAGTATAGGTGGGGGCAACGAGCAGTACTTC. Amino acids: CASSIGGGNEQYF.